This T cell receptor (beta chain) was captured by sequencing in a study of human T cells and chemical hapten exposure. The CDR3 is 19 residues long. V lost 3 bases, J lost 0 bases, and 14 bases stayed unmatched. Germline CDR1 reads SEHNR; CDR2 reads FQNEAQ (reference sequence). TCRdb redid the calling of the RACE reads with MiXCR, one entry per CDR3 protein. Of approximately 50,000 distinct CDR3 sequences listed, roughly a tenth were seen once; the top ten hold roughly 17%. Time point described: patch test 3, about 24 weeks after DPC sensitization. Treatment: therapeutic diphenylcyclopropenone sensitization with weekly scalp DPC.

This TCR was sampled from a woman in her thirties or forties with alopecia areata. Some clones in this sample may be carry-over from other donors' samples. This sequence joins TRBV7-9 and TRBJ2-3; 8 bases line up with TRBD2. Sequencing was performed on whole blood, taken in connection with sensitization to the hapten diphenylcyclopropenone (DPC). CDR3: CASSFSRAGGSSSTDTQYF. The CDR3 nucleotides are TGTGCCAGCAGCTTCAGTAGGGCGGGGGGCTCGAGTAGCACAGATACGCAGTATTTT.